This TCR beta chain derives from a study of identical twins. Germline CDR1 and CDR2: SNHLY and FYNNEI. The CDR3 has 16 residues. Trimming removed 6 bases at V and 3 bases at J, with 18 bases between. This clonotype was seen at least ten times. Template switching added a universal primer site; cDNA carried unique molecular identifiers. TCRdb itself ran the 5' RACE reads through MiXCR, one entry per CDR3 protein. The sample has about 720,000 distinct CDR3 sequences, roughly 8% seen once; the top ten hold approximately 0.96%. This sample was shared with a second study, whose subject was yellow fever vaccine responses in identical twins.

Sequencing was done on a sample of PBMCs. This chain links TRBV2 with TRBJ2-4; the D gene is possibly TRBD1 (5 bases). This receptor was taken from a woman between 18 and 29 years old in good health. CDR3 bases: TGTGCCAGCAGGGCAGAAGGGGTAGTAGGCAAAAACATTCAGTACTTC. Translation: CASRAEGVVGKNIQYF.